This T cell receptor beta chain was documented in a study of post-analysis software for immune sequencing data. Study-level information: Recorded subtypes: relapsing-remitting, secondary progressive, progressive-relapsing; some patients unannotated. Study findings and constraints: TRBV segments more frequent in patients than in controls numbered roughly 5 and included TRBV5-6, TRBV5-1 and TRBV20-1.

V was clipped by 8 bases and J by 2 bases, with 16 bases between them. The CDR3 runs 15 residues. As concerns this clonotype: The antigen remains undetermined.

Researchers reported that TCR beta cDNA libraries carried unique molecular identifiers. TCRdb re-analysed the PCR reads in MiXCR, keeping a single row per CDR3 protein. This sample has approximately 630,000 distinct CDR3 sequences, with roughly three fifths found just once. Sequenced sample: blood. This chain uses TRBV12-3 or TRBV12-4 with TRBJ2-4, with D possibly being TRBD1 (5 bases). The source of this sequence is a girl aged 2 to 10 with multiple sclerosis. CDR3 residues: CASGHGATPKNIQYF. The CDR3 coding sequence is TGTGCCAGCGGCCATGGGGCGACCCCCAAAAACATTCAGTACTTC.